This record covers a single TCR beta chain. These data come from a study of technical replicates of blood from several donors. Assay used: immunoSEQ multiplex PCR; TCRdb lists only in-frame clones, some missing. The data show roughly 80,000 clones, approximately 90% seen once. The V gene's germline CDR1 is SQVTM and CDR2 ANQGSEA. V was clipped by 4 bases and J by 0 bases, with 4 bases between them. CDR3 length equals 12 residues. This sequence joins TRBV29-1 and TRBJ1-3; D ambiguous. Sample: T cells isolated from PBMCs. This clonotype was sampled from a human donor in good health. CDR3 DNA sequence: TGCAGCGTTGCCAACTCTGGAAACACCATATATTTT. Translated: CSVANSGNTIYF.